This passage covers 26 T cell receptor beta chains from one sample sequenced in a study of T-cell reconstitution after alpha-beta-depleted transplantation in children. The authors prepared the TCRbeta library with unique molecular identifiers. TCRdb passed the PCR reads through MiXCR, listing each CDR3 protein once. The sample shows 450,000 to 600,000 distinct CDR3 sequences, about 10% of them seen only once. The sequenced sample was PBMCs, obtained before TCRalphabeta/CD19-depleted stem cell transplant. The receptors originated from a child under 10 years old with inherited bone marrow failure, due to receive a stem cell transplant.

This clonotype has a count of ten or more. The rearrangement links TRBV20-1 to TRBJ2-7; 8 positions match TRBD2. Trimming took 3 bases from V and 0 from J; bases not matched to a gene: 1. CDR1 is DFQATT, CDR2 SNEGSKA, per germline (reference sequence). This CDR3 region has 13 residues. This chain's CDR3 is CSASSGGSYEQYF. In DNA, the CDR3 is TGCAGTGCTAGCAGCGGGGGCTCCTACGAGCAGTACTTC.

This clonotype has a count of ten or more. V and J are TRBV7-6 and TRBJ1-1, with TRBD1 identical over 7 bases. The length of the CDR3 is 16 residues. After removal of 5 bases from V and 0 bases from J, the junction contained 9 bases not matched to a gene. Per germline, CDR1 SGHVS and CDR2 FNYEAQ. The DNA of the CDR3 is TGTGCCAGCAGCGAACCCGGGACAGCCATGAACACTGAAGCTTTCTTT. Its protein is CASSEPGTAMNTEAFF.

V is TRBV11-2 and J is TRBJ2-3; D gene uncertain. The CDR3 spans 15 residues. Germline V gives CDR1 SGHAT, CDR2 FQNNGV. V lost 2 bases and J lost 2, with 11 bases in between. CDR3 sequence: CASSLSYLATDTQYF. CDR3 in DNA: TGTGCCAGCAGCTTATCTTACCTCGCCACAGATACGCAGTATTTT.

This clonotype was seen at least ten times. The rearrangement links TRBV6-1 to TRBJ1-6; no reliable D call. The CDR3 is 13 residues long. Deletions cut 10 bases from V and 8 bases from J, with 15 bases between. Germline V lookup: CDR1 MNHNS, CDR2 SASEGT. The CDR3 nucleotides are TGTGCCACCCGGCAGCAAGAATATTCACCCCTCCACTTT. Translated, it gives CATRQQEYSPLHF.

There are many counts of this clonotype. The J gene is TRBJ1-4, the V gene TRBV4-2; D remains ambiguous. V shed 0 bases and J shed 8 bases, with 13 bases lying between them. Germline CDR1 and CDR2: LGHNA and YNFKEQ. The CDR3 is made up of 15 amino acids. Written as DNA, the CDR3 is TGTGCCAGCAGCCAAGAGTCCCGGACCGACGAAAAACTGTTTTTT. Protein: CASSQESRTDEKLFF.

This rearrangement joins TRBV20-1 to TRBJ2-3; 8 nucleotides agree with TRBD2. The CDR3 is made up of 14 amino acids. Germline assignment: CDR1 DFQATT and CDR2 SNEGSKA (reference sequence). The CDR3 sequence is CRARWTSKEDTQYF. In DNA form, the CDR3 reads TGCAGGGCACGTTGGACTAGCAAAGAAGATACGCAGTATTTT.

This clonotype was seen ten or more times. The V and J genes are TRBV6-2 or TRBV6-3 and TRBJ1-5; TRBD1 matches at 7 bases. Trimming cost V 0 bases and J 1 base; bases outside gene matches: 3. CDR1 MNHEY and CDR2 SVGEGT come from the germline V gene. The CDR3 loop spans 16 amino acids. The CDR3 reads CASSYSTRGSNQPQHF. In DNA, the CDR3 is TGTGCCAGCAGTTACTCGACCAGGGGGAGCAATCAGCCCCAGCATTTT.

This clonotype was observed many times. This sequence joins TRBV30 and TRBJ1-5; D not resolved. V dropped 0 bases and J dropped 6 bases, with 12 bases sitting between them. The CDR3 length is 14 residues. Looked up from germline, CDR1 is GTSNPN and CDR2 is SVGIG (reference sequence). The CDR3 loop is CAWSVRLRGQPQHF. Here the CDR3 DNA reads TGTGCCTGGAGTGTACGCCTCCGGGGTCAGCCCCAGCATTTT.

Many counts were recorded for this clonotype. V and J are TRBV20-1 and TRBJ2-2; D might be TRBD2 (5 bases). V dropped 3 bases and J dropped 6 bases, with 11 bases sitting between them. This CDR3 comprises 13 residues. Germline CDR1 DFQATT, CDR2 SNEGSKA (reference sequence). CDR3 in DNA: TGCAGTGCTAGGGAGGAAGCTTCCGGGGAGCTGTTTTTT. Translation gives CSAREEASGELFF.

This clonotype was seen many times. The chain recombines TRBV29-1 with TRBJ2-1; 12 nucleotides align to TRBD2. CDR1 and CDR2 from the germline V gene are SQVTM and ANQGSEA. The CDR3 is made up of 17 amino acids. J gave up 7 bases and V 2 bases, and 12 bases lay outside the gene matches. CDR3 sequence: CSVEYRLAGGPGNEQFF. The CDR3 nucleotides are TGCAGCGTTGAATATCGGCTAGCGGGAGGGCCGGGGAATGAGCAGTTCTTC.

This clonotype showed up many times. DNA for the CDR3: TGTGCCAGAGAGGAGTATGGCTACACCTTC. Its protein product is CAREEYGYTF. The chain combines TRBV11-2 with TRBJ1-2, with D unresolved. The CDR3 sequence is 10 residues long. The V end lost 9 bases, the J end lost 5 bases, and 7 bases lay between the germline ends. Per the germline V gene, CDR1 is SGHAT and CDR2 is FQNNGV.

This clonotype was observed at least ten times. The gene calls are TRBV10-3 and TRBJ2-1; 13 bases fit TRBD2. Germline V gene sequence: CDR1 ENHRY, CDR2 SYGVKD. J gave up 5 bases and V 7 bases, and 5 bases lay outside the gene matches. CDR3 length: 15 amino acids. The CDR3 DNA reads TGTGCCATCACCCCGGGGACTAGCGGGAACAATGAGCAGTTCTTC. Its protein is CAITPGTSGNNEQFF.

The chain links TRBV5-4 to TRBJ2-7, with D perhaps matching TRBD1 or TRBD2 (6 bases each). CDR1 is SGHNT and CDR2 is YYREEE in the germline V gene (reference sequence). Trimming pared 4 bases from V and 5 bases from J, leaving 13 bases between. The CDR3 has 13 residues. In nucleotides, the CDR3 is TGTGCCAGCAGCCCAAGGGGGGTCCACGAGCAGTACTTC. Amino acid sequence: CASSPRGVHEQYF.

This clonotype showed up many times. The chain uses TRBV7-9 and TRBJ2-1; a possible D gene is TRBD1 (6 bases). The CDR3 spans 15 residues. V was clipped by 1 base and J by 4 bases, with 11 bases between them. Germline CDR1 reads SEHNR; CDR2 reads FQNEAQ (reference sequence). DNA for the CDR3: TGTGCCAGCAGCTTAGGGACAGAGGATTACAATGAGCAGTTCTTC. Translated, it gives CASSLGTEDYNEQFF.

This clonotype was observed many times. The CDR3 spells CSVVRDKAYEQYF. CDR3 coding DNA: TGCAGTGTAGTCAGGGATAAAGCCTACGAGCAGTACTTC. The chain has TRBV20-1 and TRBJ2-7, with D maybe TRBD1 (5 bases). Trimming left V 7 bases short and J 2 bases short, with 15 bases between. This CDR3 is 13 amino acids long. Germline CDR1 reads DFQATT; CDR2 reads SNEGSKA (reference sequence).

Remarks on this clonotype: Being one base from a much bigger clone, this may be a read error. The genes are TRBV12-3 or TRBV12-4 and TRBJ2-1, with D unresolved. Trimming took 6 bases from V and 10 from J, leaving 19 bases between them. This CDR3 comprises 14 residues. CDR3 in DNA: TGTGCCAGCAGCCGAGTCACGGTAGTCTGGGAGCAGTTCTTC. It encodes CASSRVTVVWEQFF.

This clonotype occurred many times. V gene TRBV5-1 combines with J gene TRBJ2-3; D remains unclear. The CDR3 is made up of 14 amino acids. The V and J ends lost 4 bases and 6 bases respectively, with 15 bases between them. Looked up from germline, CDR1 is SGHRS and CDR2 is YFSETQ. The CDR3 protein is CASSLGSISDTQYF. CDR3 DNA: TGCGCCAGCAGCCTCGGTAGCATCTCGGATACGCAGTATTTT.

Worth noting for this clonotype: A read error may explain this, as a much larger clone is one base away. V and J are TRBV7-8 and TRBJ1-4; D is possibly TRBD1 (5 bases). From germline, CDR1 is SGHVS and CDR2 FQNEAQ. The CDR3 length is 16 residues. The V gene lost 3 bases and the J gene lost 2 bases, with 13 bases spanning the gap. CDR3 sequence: CASSFVRRGTNEKLFF. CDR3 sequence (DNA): TGTGCCAGCAGCTTCGTTAGGAGGGGCACTAATGAAAAACTGTTTTTT. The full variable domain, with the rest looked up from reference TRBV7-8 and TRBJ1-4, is GAGVSQSPRYKVAKRGQDVALRCDPISGHVSLFWYQQALGQGPEFLTYFQNEAQLDKSGLPSDRFFAERPEGSVSTLKIQRTQQEDSAVYLCASSFVRRGTNEKLFFGSGTQLSVL.

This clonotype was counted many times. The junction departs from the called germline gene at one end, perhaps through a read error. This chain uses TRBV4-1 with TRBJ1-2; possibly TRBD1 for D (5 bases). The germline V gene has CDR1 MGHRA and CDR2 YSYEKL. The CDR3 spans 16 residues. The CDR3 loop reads CASTQDGLGANYGYTF. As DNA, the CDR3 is TGCGCCAGCACCCAAGACGGTCTGGGGGCTAACTATGGCTACACCTTC.

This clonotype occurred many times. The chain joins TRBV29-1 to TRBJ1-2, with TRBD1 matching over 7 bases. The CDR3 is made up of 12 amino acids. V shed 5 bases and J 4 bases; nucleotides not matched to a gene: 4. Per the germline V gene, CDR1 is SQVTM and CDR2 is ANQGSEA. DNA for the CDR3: TGCAGCGTTTATGACAGGGTCTATGGCTACACCTTC. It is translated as CSVYDRVYGYTF.

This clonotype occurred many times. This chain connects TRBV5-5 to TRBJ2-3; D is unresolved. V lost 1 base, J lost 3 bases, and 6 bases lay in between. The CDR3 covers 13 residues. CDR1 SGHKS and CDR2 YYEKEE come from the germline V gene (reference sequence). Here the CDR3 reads CASSLFPTDTQYF. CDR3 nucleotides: TGTGCCAGCAGCTTGTTCCCGACAGATACGCAGTATTTT.

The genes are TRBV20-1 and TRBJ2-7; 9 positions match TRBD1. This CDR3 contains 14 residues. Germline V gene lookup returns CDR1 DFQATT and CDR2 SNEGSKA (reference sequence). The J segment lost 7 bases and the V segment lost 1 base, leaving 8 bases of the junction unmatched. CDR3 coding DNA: TGCAGTGCTAGAGTTCGAACAGGGGGCGGGGAGCAGTACTTC. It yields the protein CSARVRTGGGEQYF.

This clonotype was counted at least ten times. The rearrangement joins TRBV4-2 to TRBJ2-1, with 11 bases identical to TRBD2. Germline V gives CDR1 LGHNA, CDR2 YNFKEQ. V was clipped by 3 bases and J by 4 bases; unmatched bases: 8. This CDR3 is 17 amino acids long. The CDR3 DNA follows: TGTGCCAGCAGCCACATGATAGGGACTAGCGGATACAATGAGCAGTTCTTC. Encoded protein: CASSHMIGTSGYNEQFF.

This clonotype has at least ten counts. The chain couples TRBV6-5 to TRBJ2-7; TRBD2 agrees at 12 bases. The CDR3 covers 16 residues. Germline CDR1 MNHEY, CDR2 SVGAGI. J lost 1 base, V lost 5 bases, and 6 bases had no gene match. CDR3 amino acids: CASSITTSGGSYEQYF. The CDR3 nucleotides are TGTGCCAGCAGTATCACGACTAGCGGGGGATCCTACGAGCAGTACTTC.

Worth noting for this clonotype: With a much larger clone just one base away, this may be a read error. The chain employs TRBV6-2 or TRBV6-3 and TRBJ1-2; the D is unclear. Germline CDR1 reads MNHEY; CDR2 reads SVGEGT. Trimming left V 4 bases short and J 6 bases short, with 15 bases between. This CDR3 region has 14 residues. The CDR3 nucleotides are TGTGCCAGCAGTTTTGACTGGGCGACGGATGGCTACACCTTC. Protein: CASSFDWATDGYTF.

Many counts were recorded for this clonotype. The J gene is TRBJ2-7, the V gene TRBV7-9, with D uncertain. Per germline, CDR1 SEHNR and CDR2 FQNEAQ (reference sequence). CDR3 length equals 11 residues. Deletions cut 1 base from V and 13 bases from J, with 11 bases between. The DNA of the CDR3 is TGTGCCAGCAGCTTAGATTTCCCATTCTACTTC. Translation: CASSLDFPFYF.